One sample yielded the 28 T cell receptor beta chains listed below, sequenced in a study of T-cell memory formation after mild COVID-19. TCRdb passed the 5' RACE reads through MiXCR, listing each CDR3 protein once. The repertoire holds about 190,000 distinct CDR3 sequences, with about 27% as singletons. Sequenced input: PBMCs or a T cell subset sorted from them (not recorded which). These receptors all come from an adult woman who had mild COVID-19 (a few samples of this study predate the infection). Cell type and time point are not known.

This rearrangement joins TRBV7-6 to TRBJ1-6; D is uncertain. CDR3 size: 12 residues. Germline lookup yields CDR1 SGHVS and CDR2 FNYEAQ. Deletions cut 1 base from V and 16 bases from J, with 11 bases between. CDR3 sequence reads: CASSLVGGQLHF. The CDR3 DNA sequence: TGTGCCAGCAGCTTAGTTGGTGGGCAGCTCCACTTT.

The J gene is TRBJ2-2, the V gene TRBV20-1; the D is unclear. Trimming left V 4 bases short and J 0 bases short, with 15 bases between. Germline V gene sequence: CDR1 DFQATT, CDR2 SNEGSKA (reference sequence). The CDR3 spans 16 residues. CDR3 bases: TGCAGTGCTACCCATTCTTACCTTTCGAACACCGGGGAGCTGTTTTTT. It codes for CSATHSYLSNTGELFF.

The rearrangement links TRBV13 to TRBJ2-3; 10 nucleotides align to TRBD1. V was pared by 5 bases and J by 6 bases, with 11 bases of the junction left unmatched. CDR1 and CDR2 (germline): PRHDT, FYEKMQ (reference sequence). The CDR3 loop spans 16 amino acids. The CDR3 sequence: CASSTSPGTGVDTQYF. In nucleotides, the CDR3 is TGTGCCAGCAGCACCTCCCCCGGGACAGGGGTCGATACGCAGTATTTT.

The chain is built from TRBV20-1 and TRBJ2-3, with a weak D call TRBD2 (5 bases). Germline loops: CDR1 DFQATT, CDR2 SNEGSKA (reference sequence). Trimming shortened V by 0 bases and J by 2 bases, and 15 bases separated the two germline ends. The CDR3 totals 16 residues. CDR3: CSARDPTSGPTDTQYF. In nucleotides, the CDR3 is TGCAGTGCTAGAGACCCTACGAGCGGACCCACAGATACGCAGTATTTT.

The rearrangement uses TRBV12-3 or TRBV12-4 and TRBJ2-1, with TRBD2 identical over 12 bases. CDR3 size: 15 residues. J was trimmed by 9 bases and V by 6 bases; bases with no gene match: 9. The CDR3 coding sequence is TGTGCCAGCAGCTCCCTCCCGACTAGCGGGAGTGAGCAGTTCTTC. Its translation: CASSSLPTSGSEQFF.

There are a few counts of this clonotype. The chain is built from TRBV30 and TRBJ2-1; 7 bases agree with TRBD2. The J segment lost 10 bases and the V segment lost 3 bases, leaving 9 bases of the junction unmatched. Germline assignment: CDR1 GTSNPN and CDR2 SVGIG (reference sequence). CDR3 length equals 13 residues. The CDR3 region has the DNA TGTGCCTGGAGGGGGGGAGGGGCAGGCGAGCAGTTCTTC. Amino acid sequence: CAWRGGGAGEQFF. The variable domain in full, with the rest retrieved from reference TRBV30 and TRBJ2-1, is SQTIHQWPATLVQPVGSPLSLECTVEGTSNPNLYWYRQAAGRGLQLLFYSVGIGQISSEVPQNLSASRPQDRQFILSSKKLLLSDSGFYLCAWRGGGAGEQFFGPGTRLTVL.

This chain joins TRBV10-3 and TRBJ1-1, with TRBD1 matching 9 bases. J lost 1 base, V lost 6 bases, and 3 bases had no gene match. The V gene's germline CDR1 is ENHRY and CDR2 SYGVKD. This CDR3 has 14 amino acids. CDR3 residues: CAISRTGENTEAFF. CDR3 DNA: TGTGCCATCAGCAGGACAGGGGAGAACACTGAAGCTTTCTTT.

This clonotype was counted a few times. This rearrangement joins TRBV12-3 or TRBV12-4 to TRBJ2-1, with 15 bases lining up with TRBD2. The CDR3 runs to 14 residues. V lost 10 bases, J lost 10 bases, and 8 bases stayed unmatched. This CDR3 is CATAGLAGGWEQFF. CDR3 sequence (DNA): TGTGCCACCGCGGGACTAGCGGGGGGTTGGGAGCAGTTCTTC.

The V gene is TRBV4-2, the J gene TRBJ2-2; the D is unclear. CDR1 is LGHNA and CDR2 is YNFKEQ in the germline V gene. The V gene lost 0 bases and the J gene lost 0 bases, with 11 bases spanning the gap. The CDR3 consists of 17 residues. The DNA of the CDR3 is TGTGCCAGCAGCCAAGAGTTTCTTCCCGCGAACACCGGGGAGCTGTTTTTT. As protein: CASSQEFLPANTGELFF.

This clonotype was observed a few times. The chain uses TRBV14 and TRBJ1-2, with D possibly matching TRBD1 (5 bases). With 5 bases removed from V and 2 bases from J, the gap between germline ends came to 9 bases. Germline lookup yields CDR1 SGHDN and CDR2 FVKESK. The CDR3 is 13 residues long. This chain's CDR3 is CASSSRVNYGYTF. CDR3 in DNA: TGTGCCAGCAGCAGCAGGGTCAACTATGGCTACACCTTC.

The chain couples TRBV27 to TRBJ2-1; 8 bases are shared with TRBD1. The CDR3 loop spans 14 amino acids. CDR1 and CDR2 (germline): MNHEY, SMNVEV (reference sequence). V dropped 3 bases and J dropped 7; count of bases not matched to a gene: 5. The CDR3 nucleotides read TGTGCCAGCAGTTTGGGGACAGGTACTAATGAGCAGTTCTTC. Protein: CASSLGTGTNEQFF.

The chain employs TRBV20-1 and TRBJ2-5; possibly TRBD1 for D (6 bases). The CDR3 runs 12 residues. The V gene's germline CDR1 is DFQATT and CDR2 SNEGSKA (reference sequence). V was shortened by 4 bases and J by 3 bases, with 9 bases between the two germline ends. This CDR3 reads CSANRAEETQYF. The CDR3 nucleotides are TGCAGTGCTAACAGGGCGGAAGAGACCCAGTACTTC.

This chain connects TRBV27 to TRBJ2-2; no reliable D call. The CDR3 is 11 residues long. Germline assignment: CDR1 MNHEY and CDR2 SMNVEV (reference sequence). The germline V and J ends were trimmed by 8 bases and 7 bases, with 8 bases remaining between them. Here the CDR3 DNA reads TGTGCCAGCTACGGTAGCGGGGAGCTGTTTTTT. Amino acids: CASYGSGELFF.

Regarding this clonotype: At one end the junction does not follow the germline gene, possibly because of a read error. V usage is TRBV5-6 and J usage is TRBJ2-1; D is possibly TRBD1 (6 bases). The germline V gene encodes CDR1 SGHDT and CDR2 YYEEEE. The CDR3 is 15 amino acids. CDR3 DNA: TGTGCCAGCAGCTTTCAGGGGAGCTCCTACACTGAGCAGTTCTTC. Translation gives CASSFQGSSYTEQFF. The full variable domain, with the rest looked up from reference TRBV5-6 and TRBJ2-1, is DAGVTQSPTHLIKTRGQQVTLRCSPKSGHDTVSWYQQALGQGPQFIFQYYEEEERQRGNFPDRFSGHQFPNYSSELNVNALLLGDSALYLCASSFQGSSYTEQFFGPGTRLTVL.

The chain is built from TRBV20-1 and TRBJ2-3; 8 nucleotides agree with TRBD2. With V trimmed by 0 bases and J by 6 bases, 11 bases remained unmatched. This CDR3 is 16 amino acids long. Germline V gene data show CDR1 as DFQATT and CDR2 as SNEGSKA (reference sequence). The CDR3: CSARDGRREEADTQYF. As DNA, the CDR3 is TGCAGTGCTAGAGACGGGAGGCGGGAGGAAGCGGATACGCAGTATTTT.

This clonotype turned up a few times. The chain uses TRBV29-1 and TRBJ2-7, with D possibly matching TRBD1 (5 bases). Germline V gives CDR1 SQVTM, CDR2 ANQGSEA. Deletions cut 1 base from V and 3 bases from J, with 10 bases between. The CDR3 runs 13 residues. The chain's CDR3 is CSVEGTIGYEQYF. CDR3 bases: TGCAGCGTTGAAGGGACAATTGGCTACGAGCAGTACTTC.

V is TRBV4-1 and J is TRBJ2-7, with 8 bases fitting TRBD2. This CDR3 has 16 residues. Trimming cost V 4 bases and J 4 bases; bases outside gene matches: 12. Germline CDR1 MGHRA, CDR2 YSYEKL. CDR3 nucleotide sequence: TGCGCCAGCAGCCCACTCGGGGGTAGCGGGATTTACGAGCAGTACTTC. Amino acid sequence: CASSPLGGSGIYEQYF.

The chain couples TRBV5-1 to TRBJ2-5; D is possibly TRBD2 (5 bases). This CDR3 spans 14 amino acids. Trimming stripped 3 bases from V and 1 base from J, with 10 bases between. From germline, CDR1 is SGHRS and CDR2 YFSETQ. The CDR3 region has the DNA TGCGCCAGCAGCTCGACTACCTCCCAAGAGACCCAGTACTTC. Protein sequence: CASSSTTSQETQYF.

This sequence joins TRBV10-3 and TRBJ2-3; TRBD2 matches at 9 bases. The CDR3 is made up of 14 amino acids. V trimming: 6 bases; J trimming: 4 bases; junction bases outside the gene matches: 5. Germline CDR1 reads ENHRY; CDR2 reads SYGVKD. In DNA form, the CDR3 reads TGTGCCATCAGGAGGGGACTAGCCCCAGATACGCAGTATTTT. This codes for CAIRRGLAPDTQYF.

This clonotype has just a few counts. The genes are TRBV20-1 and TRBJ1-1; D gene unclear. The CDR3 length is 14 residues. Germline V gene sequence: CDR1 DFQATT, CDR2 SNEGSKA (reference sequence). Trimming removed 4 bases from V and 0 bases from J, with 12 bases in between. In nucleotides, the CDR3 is TGCAGTGCTATTGATCGGCAGTTGAACACTGAAGCTTTCTTT. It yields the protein CSAIDRQLNTEAFF.

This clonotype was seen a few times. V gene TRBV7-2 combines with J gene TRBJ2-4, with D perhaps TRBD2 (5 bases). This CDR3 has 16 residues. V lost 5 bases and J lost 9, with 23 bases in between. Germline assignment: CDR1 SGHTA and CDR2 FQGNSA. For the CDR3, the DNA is TGTGCCAGCAGCACCAATGCGGTTACGTCGAGCGGCATTCAGTACTTC. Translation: CASSTNAVTSSGIQYF.

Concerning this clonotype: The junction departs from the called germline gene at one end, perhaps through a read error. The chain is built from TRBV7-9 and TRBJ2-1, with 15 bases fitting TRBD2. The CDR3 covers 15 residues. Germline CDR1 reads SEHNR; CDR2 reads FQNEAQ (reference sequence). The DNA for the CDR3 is TGTGCCAGCAGCCTTGGGACTAGCGGGGGGAATGAGCACTTCTTC. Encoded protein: CASSLGTSGGNEHFF. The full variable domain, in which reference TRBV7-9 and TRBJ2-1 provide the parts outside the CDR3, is DTGVSQNPRHKITKRGQNVTFRCDPISEHNRLYWYRQTLGQGPEFLTYFQNEAQLEKSRLLSDRFSAERPKGSFSTLEIQRTEQGDSAMYLCASSLGTSGGNEHFFGPGTRLTVL.

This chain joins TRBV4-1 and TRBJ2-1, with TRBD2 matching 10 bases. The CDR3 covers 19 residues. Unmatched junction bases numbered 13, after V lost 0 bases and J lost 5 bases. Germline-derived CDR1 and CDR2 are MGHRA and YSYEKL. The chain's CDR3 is CASSQDVPGLAAADNEQFF. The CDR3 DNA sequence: TGCGCCAGCAGCCAAGATGTTCCAGGACTAGCGGCGGCCGACAATGAGCAGTTCTTC.

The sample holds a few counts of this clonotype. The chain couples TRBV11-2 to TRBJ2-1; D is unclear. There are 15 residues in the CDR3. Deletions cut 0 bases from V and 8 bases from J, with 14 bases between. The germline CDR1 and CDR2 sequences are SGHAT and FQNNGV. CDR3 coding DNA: TGTGCCAGCAGCTTAGATTTCTACCGGGCCGATGAGCAGTTCTTC. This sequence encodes CASSLDFYRADEQFF. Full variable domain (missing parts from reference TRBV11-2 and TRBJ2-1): EAGVAQSPRYKIIEKRQSVAFWCNPISGHATLYWYQQILGQGPKLLIQFQNNGVVDDSQLPKDRFSAERLKGVDSTLKIQPAKLEDSAVYLCASSLDFYRADEQFFGPGTRLTVL.

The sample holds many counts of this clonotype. DNA of the CDR3: TGTGCCAGCAGCTCCCGACAGGGGTGGACAGATACGCAGTATTTT. Protein: CASSSRQGWTDTQYF. The rearrangement joins TRBV7-9 to TRBJ2-3; 8 positions match TRBD1. V was clipped by 4 bases and J by 3 bases; unmatched bases: 6. This CDR3 spans 15 amino acids. CDR1 is SEHNR, CDR2 FQNEAQ, per germline (reference sequence). The whole variable domain, remainder taken from reference TRBV7-9 and TRBJ2-3, is DTGVSQNPRHKITKRGQNVTFRCDPISEHNRLYWYRQTLGQGPEFLTYFQNEAQLEKSRLLSDRFSAERPKGSFSTLEIQRTEQGDSAMYLCASSSRQGWTDTQYFGPGTRLTVL.

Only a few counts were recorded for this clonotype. CDR3 nucleotides: TGTGCCAGCATACGGCAGGGTTCCTACGAGCAGTACTTC. Its translation: CASIRQGSYEQYF. The chain carries TRBV6-2 or TRBV6-3 and TRBJ2-7, with TRBD1 as a possible D gene (5 bases). Trimming left V 7 bases short and J 1 base short, with 11 bases between. Germline V gene data show CDR1 as MNHEY and CDR2 as SVGEGT. The CDR3 has 13 amino acids.

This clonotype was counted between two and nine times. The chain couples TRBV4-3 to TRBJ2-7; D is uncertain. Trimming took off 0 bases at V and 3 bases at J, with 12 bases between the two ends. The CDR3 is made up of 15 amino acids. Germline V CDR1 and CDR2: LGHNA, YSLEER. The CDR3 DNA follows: TGCGCCAGCAGCCAAGAAGGAAGGGTAGGCTACGAGCAGTACTTC. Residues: CASSQEGRVGYEQYF.

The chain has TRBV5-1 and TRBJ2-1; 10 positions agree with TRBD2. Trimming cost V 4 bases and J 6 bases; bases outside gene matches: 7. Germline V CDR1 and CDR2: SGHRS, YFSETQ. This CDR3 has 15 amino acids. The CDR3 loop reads CASSKGLASSNEQFF. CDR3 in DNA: TGCGCCAGCAGCAAGGGACTAGCGAGTAGCAATGAGCAGTTCTTC.